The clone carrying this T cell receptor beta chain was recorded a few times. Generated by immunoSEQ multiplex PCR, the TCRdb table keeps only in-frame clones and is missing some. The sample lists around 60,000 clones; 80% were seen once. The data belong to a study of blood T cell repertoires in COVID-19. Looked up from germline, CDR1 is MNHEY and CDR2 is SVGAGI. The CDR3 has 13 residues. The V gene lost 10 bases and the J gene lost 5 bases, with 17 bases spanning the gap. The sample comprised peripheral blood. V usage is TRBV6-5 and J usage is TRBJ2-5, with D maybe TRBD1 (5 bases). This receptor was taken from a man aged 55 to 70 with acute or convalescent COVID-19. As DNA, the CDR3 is TGTGCCACCTCACGCCAGGGTGTTGAGACCCAGTACTTC. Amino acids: CATSRQGVETQYF.